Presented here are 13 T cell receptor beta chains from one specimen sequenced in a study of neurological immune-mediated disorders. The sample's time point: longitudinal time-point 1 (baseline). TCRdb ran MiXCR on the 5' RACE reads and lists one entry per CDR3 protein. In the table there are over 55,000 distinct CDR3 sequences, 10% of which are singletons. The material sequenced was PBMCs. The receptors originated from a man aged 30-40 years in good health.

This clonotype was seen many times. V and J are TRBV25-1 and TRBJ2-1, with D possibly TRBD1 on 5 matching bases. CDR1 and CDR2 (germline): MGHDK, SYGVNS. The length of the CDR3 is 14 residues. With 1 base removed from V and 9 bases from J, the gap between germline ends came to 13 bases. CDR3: CASSEWAGHGEQFF. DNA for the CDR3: TGTGCCAGCAGTGAATGGGCAGGACACGGTGAGCAGTTCTTC.

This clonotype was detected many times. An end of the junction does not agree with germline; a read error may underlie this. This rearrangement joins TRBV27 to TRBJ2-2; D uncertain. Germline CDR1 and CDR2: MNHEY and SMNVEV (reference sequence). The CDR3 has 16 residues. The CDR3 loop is CASSVSGQISVGELFF. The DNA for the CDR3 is TGTGCCAGCAGTGTATCGGGTCAGATTTCGGTCGGGGAGCTGTTTTTT.

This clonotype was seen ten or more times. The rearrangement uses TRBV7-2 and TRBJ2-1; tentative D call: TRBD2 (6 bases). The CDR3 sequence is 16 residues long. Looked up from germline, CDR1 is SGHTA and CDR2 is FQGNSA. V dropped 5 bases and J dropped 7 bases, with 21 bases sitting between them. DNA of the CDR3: TGTGCCAGCAGCACCGCTGGAGCGGGTAGTATAAATGAGCAGTTCTTC. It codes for CASSTAGAGSINEQFF. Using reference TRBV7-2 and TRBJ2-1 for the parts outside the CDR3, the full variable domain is GAGVSQSPSNKVTEKGKDVELRCDPISGHTALYWYRQSLGQGLEFLIYFQGNSAPDKSGLPSDRFSAERTGGSVSTLTIQRTQQEDSAVYLCASSTAGAGSINEQFFGPGTRLTVL.

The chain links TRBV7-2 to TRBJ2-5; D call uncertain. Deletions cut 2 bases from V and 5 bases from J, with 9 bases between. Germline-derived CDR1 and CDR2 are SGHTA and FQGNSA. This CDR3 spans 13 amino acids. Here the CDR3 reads CASSLWFRETQYF. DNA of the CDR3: TGTGCCAGCAGCTTATGGTTCCGGGAGACCCAGTACTTC.

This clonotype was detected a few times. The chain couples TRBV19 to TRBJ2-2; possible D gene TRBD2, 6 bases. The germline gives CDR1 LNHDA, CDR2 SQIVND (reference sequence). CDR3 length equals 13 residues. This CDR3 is CISRGGNTGELFF. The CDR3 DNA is TGTATTTCAAGGGGAGGTAACACCGGGGAGCTGTTTTTT.

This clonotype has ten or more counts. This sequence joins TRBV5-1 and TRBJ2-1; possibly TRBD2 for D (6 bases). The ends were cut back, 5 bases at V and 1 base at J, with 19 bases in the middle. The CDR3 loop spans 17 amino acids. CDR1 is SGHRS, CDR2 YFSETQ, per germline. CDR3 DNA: TGCGCCAGCAGTCTTTCAGGGCCGGGAGTTTCCTACAATGAGCAGTTCTTC. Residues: CASSLSGPGVSYNEQFF.

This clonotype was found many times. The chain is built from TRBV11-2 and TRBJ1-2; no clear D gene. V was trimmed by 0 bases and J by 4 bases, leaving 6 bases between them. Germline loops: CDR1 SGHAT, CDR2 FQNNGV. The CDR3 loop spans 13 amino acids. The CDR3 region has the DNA TGTGCCAGCAGCTTAGATTCCTCCTATGGCTACACCTTC. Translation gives CASSLDSSYGYTF.

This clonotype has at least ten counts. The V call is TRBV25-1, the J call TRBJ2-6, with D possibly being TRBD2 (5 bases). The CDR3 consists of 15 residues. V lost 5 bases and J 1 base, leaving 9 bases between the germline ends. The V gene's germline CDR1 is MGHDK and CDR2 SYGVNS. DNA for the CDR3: TGTGCCAGCAGTCCGCCGGGGTCTGGGGCCAACGTCCTGACTTTC. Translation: CASSPPGSGANVLTF.

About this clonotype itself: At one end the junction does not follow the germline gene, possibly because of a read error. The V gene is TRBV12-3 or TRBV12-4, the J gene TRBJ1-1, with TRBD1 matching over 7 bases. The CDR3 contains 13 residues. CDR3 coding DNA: TGTGCCAGTGCGGGACAGCTTAACACTGAAGCATTCTTT. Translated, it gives CASAGQLNTEAFF.

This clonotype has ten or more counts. The CDR3 DNA reads as TGTGCCAGCAGCCCCCGACAGGGGGCAACCTACGAGCAGTACTTC. Its translation: CASSPRQGATYEQYF. V usage is TRBV7-8 and J usage is TRBJ2-7; 10 positions match TRBD1. V lost 5 bases, J lost 2 bases, and 6 bases stayed unmatched. Germline V gene data show CDR1 as SGHVS and CDR2 as FQNEAQ. The CDR3 has 15 residues.

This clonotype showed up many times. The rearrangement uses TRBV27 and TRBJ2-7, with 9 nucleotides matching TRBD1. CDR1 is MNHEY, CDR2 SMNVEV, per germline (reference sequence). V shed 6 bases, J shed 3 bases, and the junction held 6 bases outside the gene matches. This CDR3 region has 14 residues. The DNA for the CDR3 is TGTGCCAGCAGCAGACAGGGGGTGTACTACGAGCAGTACTTC. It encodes CASSRQGVYYEQYF.

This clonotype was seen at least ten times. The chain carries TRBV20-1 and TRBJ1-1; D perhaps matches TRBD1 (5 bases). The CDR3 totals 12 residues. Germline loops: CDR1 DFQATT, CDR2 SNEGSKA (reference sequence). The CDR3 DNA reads TGCAGGTCGGGACGGCAGAACACTGAAGCTTTCTTT. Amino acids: CRSGRQNTEAFF.

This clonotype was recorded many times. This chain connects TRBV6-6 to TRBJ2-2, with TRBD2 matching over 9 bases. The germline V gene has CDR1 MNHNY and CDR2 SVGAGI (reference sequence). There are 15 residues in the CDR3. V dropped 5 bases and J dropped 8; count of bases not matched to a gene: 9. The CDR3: CASSPAGGNSGELFF. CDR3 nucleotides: TGTGCCAGCAGTCCCGCGGGGGGGAACTCTGGGGAGCTGTTTTTT.